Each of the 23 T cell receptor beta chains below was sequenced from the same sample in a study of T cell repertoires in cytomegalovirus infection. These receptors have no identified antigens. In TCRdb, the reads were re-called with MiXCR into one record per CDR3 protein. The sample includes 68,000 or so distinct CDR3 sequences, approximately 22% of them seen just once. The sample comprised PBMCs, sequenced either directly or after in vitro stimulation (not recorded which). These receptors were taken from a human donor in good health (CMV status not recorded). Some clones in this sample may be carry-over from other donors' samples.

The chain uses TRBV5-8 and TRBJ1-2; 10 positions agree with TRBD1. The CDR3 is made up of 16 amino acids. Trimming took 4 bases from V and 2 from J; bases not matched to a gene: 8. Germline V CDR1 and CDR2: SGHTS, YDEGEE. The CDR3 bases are TGTGCCAGCAGCACCGGACCGGGACAGGGGAACTATGGCTACACCTTC. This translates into CASSTGPGQGNYGYTF.

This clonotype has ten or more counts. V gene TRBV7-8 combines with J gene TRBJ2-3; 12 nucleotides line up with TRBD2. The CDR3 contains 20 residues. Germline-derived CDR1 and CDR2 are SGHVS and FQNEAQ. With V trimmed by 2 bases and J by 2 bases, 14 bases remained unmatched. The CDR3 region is CASSLSPAQGLAGNTDTQYF. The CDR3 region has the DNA TGTGCCAGCAGCTTAAGTCCCGCTCAAGGACTAGCGGGGAACACAGATACGCAGTATTTT. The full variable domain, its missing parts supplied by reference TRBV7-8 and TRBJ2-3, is GAGVSQSPRYKVAKRGQDVALRCDPISGHVSLFWYQQALGQGPEFLTYFQNEAQLDKSGLPSDRFFAERPEGSVSTLKIQRTQQEDSAVYLCASSLSPAQGLAGNTDTQYFGPGTRLTVL.

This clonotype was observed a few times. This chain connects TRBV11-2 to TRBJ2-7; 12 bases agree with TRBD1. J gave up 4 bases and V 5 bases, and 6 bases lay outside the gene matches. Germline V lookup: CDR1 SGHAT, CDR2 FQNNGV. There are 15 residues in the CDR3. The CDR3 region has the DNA TGTGCCAGCAGCCCGGGGACAGGGGGCGGATACGAGCAGTACTTC. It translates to CASSPGTGGGYEQYF.

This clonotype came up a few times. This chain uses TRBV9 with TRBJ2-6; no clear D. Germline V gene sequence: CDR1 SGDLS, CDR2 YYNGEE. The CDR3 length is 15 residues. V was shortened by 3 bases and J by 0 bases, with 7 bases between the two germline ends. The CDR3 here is CASSAQASGANVLTF. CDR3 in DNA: TGTGCCAGCAGCGCGCAGGCCTCTGGGGCCAACGTCCTGACTTTC. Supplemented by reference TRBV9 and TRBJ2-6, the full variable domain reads DSGVTQTPKHLITATGQRVTLRCSPRSGDLSVYWYQQSLDQGLQFLIQYYNGEERAKGNILERFSAQQFPDLHSELNLSSLELGDSALYFCASSAQASGANVLTFGAGSRLTVL.

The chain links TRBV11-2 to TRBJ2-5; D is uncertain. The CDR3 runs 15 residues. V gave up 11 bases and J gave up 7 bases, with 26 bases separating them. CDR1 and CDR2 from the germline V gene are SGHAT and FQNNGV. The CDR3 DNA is TGTGCCGGCGGCTTAGGCCCGGACGCCAAGCCGACCCAGTACTTC. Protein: CAGGLGPDAKPTQYF. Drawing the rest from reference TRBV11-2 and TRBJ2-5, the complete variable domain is EAGVAQSPRYKIIEKRQSVAFWCNPISGHATLYWYQQILGQGPKLLIQFQNNGVVDDSQLPKDRFSAERLKGVDSTLKIQPAKLEDSAVYLCAGGLGPDAKPTQYFGPGTRLLVL.

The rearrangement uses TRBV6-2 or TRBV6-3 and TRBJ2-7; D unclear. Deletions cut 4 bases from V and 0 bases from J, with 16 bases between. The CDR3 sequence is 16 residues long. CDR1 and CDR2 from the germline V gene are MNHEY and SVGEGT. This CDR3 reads CASSWTTASSSYEQYF. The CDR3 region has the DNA TGTGCCAGCAGTTGGACCACAGCATCAAGCTCCTACGAGCAGTACTTC.

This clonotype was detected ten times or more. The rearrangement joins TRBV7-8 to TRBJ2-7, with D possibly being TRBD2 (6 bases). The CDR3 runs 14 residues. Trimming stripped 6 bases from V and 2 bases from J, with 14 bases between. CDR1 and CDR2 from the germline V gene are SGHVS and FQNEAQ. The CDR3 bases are TGTGCCAGCAGACGGGACTTGCACACCTACGAGCAGTACTTC. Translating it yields CASRRDLHTYEQYF.

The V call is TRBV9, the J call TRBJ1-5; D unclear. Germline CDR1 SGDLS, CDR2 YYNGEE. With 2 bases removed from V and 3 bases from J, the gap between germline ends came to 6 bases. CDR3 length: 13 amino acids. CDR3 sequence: CASSVTDNQPQHF. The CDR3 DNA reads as TGTGCCAGCAGCGTTACAGACAATCAGCCCCAGCATTTT.

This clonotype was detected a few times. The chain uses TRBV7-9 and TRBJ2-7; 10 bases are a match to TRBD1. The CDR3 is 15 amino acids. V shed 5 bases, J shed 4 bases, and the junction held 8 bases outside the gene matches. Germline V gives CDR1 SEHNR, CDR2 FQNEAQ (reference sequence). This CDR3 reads CASSQGGDRGYEQYF. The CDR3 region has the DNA TGTGCCAGCAGCCAGGGGGGGGACAGGGGTTACGAGCAGTACTTC. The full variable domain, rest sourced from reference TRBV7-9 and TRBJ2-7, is DTGVSQNPRHKITKRGQNVTFRCDPISEHNRLYWYRQTLGQGPEFLTYFQNEAQLEKSRLLSDRFSAERPKGSFSTLEIQRTEQGDSAMYLCASSQGGDRGYEQYFGPGTRLTVT.

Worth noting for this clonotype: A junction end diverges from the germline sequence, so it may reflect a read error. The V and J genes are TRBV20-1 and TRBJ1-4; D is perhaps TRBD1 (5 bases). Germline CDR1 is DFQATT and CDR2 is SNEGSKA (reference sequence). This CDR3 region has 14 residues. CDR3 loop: CGALPGGRGEKLFF. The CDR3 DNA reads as TGCGGTGCGTTACCGGGGGGAAGGGGTGAAAAACTGTTTTTT.

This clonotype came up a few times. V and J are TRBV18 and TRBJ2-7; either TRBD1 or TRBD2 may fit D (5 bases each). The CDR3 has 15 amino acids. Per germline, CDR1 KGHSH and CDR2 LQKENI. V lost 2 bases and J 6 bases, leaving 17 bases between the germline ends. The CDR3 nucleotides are TGTGCCAGCTCACCATCCGGGACGAGTCTTAGCGAGCAGTACTTC. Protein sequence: CASSPSGTSLSEQYF.

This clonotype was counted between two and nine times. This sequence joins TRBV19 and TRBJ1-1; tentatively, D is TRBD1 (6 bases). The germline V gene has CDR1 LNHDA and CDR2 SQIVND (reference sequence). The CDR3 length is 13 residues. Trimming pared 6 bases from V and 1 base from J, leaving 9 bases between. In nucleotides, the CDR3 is TGTGCCAGTAGGGCACAGGGGAACACTGAAGCTTTCTTT. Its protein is CASRAQGNTEAFF.

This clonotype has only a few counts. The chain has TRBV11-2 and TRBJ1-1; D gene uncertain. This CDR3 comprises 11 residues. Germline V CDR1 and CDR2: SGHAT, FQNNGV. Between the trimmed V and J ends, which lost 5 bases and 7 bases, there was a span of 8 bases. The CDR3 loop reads CASSLRNEAFF. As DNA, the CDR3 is TGTGCCAGCAGCCTCCGGAATGAAGCTTTCTTT.

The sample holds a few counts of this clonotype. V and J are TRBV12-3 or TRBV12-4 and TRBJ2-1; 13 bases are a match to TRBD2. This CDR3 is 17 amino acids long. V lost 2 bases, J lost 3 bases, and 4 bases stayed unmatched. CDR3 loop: CASSLTRTSGSYNEQFF. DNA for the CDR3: TGTGCCAGCAGTTTAACCCGGACTAGCGGGAGCTACAATGAGCAGTTCTTC.

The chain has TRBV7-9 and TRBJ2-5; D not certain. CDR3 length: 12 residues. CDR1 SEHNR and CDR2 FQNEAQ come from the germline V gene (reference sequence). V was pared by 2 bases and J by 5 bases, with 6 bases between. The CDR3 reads CASSLPWETQYF. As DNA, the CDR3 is TGTGCCAGCAGCTTACCGTGGGAGACCCAGTACTTC.

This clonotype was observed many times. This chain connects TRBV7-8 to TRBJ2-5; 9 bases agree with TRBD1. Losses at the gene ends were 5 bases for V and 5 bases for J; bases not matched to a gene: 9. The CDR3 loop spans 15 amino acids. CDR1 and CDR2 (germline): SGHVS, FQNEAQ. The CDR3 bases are TGTGCCAGCAGCCTTCGAACAGGGGGCTGGGAGACCCAGTACTTC. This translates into CASSLRTGGWETQYF.

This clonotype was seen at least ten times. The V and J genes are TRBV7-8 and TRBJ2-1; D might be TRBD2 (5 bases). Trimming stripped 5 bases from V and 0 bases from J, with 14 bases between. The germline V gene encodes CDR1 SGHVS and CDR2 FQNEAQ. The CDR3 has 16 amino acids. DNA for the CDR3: TGTGCCAGCAGCCGAAAAGCGGATTACTCCTACAATGAGCAGTTCTTC. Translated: CASSRKADYSYNEQFF. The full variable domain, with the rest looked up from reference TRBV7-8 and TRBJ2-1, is GAGVSQSPRYKVAKRGQDVALRCDPISGHVSLFWYQQALGQGPEFLTYFQNEAQLDKSGLPSDRFFAERPEGSVSTLKIQRTQQEDSAVYLCASSRKADYSYNEQFFGPGTRLTVL.

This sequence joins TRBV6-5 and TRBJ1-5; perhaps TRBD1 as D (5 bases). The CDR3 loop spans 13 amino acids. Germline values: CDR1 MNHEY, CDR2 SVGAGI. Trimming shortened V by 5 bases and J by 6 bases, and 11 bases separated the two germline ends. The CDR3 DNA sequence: TGTGCCAGCAGTCCGGGGGAAACTCAGCCCCAGCATTTT. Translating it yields CASSPGETQPQHF.

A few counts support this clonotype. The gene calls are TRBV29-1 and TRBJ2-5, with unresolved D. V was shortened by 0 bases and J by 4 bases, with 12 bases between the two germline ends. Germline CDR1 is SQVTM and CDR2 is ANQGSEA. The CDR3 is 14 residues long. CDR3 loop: CSVEDSRWGETQYF. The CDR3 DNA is TGCAGCGTTGAAGATTCGAGATGGGGAGAGACCCAGTACTTC.

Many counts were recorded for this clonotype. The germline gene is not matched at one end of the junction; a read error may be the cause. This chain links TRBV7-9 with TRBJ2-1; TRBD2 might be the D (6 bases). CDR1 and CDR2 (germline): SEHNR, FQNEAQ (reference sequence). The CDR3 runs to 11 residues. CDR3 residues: CASSTPDYPSF. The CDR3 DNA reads TGTGCCAGCAGCACCCCGGACTACCCATCCTTC.

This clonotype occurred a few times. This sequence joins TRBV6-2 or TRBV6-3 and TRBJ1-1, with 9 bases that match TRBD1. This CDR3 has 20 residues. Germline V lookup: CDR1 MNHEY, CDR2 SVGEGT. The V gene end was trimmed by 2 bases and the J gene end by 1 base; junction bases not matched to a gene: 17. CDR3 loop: CASSYHMSRDRDPTNTEAFF. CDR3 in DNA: TGTGCCAGCAGTTACCATATGTCCCGGGACAGGGACCCAACGAACACTGAAGCTTTCTTT.

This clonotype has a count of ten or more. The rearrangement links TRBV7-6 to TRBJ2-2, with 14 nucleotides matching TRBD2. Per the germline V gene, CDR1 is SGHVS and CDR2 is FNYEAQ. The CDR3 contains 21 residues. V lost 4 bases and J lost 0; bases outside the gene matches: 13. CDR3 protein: CASSYAGAGTSGSPNTGELFF. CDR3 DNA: TGTGCCAGCAGCTACGCGGGCGCCGGGACTAGCGGGAGTCCGAACACCGGGGAGCTGTTTTTT.

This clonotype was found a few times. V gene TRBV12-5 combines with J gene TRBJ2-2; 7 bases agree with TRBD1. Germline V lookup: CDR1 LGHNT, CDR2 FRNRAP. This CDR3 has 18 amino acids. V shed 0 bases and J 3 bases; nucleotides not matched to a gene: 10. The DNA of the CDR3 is TGTGCTAGTGGTTTGGTACCTTCTAACAGGGGATACACCGGGGAGCTGTTTTTT. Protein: CASGLVPSNRGYTGELFF.